Each of the 30 T cell receptor beta chains below was sequenced from the same sample in a study of shared clonotypes between healthy human individuals. Profiled with immunoSEQ multiplex PCR; TCRdb holds only in-frame clones, not every one. Of around 2.5 million clones listed, roughly 93% are singletons. The sequenced sample consisted of naive CD4+ T cells from PBMCs. Subset reported: CD45RA+ positively selected. The origin of the receptors is a man aged 18 to 29 in good health. Some clones in this sample may be carry-over from other donors' samples.

This clone was found a few times. Other DNA sequences within the sample encode an identical CDR3. The rearrangement links TRBV29-1 to TRBJ1-1; 8 nucleotides agree with TRBD1. The CDR3 sequence is 12 residues long. The J segment lost 4 bases and the V segment lost 6 bases, leaving 4 bases of the junction unmatched. Per the germline V gene, CDR1 is SQVTM and CDR2 is ANQGSEA. CDR3 DNA sequence: TGCAGCGTCGGACAGGGTGGCACTGAAGCTTTCTTT. Its translation is CSVGQGGTEAFF. The whole variable domain, remainder taken from reference TRBV29-1 and TRBJ1-1, is SAVISQKPSRDICQRGTSLTIQCQVDSQVTMMFWYRQQPGQSLTLIATANQGSEATYESGFVIDKFPISRPNLTFSTLTVSNMSPEDSSIYLCSVGQGGTEAFFGQGTRLTVV.

The rearrangement joins TRBV11-2 to TRBJ1-3, with no clear D. The CDR3 extends over 16 amino acids. Germline CDR1 and CDR2: SGHAT and FQNNGV. The ends were cut back, 8 bases at V and 4 bases at J, with 21 bases in the middle. The CDR3 protein is CASRGLRGRNGNTIYF. The DNA for the CDR3 is TGTGCCAGCCGTGGACTCCGCGGACGAAACGGAAACACCATATATTTT.

The chain carries TRBV27 and TRBJ2-7; 10 nucleotides agree with TRBD2. The ends lost 2 bases at V and 2 bases at J; junction bases unmatched: 9. Germline V lookup: CDR1 MNHEY, CDR2 SMNVEV (reference sequence). This CDR3 is built from 17 residues. CDR3 residues: CASSLKQGLALPYEQYF. In DNA, the CDR3 is TGTGCCAGCAGTTTAAAACAGGGACTAGCGTTACCCTACGAGCAGTACTTC.

The rearrangement links TRBV28 to TRBJ1-2; TRBD1 matches at 7 bases. The CDR3 loop spans 16 amino acids. V was pared by 5 bases and J by 5 bases, with 14 bases of the junction left unmatched. Germline assignment: CDR1 MDHEN and CDR2 SYDVKM. The CDR3 sequence: CASSTPPGGGWYGYTF. In DNA, the CDR3 is TGTGCCAGCAGTACACCCCCAGGGGGGGGCTGGTATGGCTACACCTTC.

V and J are TRBV30 and TRBJ2-7; 10 bases line up with TRBD1. The CDR3 runs to 14 residues. CDR1 GTSNPN and CDR2 SVGIG come from the germline V gene (reference sequence). Trimming cost V 3 bases and J 2 bases; bases outside gene matches: 4. CDR3 region: CAWSRDRGTYEQYF. The CDR3 DNA reads TGTGCCTGGAGCCGGGACAGGGGCACCTACGAGCAGTACTTC.

The V and J genes are TRBV6-5 and TRBJ1-1; D not certain. V lost 2 bases to trimming and J lost 2 bases, with 9 bases between them. Germline values: CDR1 MNHEY, CDR2 SVGAGI. This CDR3 comprises 14 residues. DNA of the CDR3: TGTGCCAGCAGTTACGAACCGGTTAACACTGAAGCTTTCTTT. Protein product: CASSYEPVNTEAFF.

This sequence joins TRBV5-1 and TRBJ2-2, with D possibly being TRBD2 (7 bases). Germline CDR1 SGHRS, CDR2 YFSETQ. The CDR3 loop spans 16 amino acids. With 2 bases removed from V and 2 bases from J, the gap between germline ends came to 13 bases. CDR3 residues: CASSFRGASNTGELFF. The CDR3 DNA reads TGCGCCAGCAGCTTCCGGGGGGCGAGCAACACCGGGGAGCTGTTTTTT.

The rearrangement links TRBV23-1 to TRBJ2-5; 16 positions agree with TRBD2. TRBV23-1 is known as an ORF, though its function is uncertain. This CDR3 is 18 amino acids long. Trimming removed 1 base from V and 1 base from J; junction bases left unmatched: 3. CDR3 nucleotides: TGCGCCAGCAGTCAATGCGGGACTAGCGGGAGGGCCCAAGAGACCCAGTACTTC. Encoded protein: CASSQCGTSGRAQETQYF.

This chain connects TRBV2 to TRBJ1-1, with D uncertain. This CDR3 has 15 amino acids. The germline gives CDR1 SNHLY, CDR2 FYNNEI. V lost 3 bases, J lost 5 bases, and 16 bases lay in between. CDR3 sequence (DNA): TGTGCCAGCAGTGACCCCGGTTTCGAGTTTACTGAAGCTTTCTTT. The encoded protein is CASSDPGFEFTEAFF.

The rearrangement uses TRBV4-3 and TRBJ2-1; 7 bases are a match to TRBD2. This CDR3 region has 16 residues. Germline values: CDR1 LGHNA, CDR2 YSLEER. V lost 0 bases, J lost 7 bases, and 9 bases stayed unmatched. This CDR3 reads CASSQDVRGSINEQFF. CDR3 DNA sequence: TGCGCCAGCAGCCAAGATGTCCGCGGGAGTATTAATGAGCAGTTCTTC.

The chain is built from TRBV27 and TRBJ2-1, with 12 bases identical to TRBD1. Germline CDR1 is MNHEY and CDR2 is SMNVEV (reference sequence). The V and J ends lost 2 bases and 4 bases, in that order; junction bases with no gene match: 6. This CDR3 contains 17 residues. CDR3 amino acids: CASSLVGQGAIYNEQFF. CDR3 in DNA: TGTGCCAGCAGTTTAGTGGGACAGGGGGCTATTTACAATGAGCAGTTCTTC.

This rearrangement joins TRBV2 to TRBJ1-1, with no clear D. The germline CDR1 and CDR2 sequences are SNHLY and FYNNEI. The CDR3 is made up of 14 amino acids. Trimming removed 3 bases from V and 1 base from J, with 9 bases in between. CDR3 sequence reads: CASSERVANTEAFF. CDR3 coding DNA: TGTGCCAGCAGTGAGCGGGTAGCGAACACTGAAGCTTTCTTT.

The chain employs TRBV2 and TRBJ2-7; D might be TRBD1 (6 bases). Germline lookup yields CDR1 SNHLY and CDR2 FYNNEI. This CDR3 has 15 amino acids. Trimming stripped 6 bases from V and 2 bases from J, with 17 bases between. The DNA for the CDR3 is TGTGCCAGCAGCCAAATAGGACAGAATCCCTACGAGCAGTACTTC. It translates to CASSQIGQNPYEQYF.

The CDR3 spells CSVGTGILREQYF. In DNA form, the CDR3 reads TGCAGCGTTGGGACAGGGATCCTACGAGAGCAGTACTTC. This chain uses TRBV29-1 with TRBJ2-7, with TRBD1 matching over 8 bases. The CDR3 length is 13 residues. J lost 7 bases, V lost 4 bases, and 9 bases had no gene match. Germline loops: CDR1 SQVTM, CDR2 ANQGSEA.

The V call is TRBV4-1, the J call TRBJ2-5, with TRBD1 matching over 8 bases. The germline gives CDR1 MGHRA, CDR2 YSYEKL. Trimming removed 2 bases from V and 4 bases from J; junction bases left unmatched: 9. This CDR3 has 16 residues. The DNA of the CDR3 is TGCGCCAGCAGCCAATCGGACAGGGTGCAGGTAGAGACCCAGTACTTC. It yields the protein CASSQSDRVQVETQYF.

The genes are TRBV7-9 and TRBJ2-7; TRBD2 matches 7 bases. CDR3 size: 13 residues. The ends lost 7 bases at V and 7 bases at J; junction bases unmatched: 10. Germline CDR1 reads SEHNR; CDR2 reads FQNEAQ (reference sequence). The CDR3 bases are TGTGCCAGCATGGAGGCTGGGGGGGTAGAGCAGTACTTC. It codes for CASMEAGGVEQYF.

J is TRBJ2-5 and V is TRBV2; D unresolved. Trimming left V 4 bases short and J 5 bases short, with 14 bases between. This CDR3 is built from 14 residues. The germline V gene encodes CDR1 SNHLY and CDR2 FYNNEI. DNA for the CDR3: TGTGCCAGCAGTGTCCACAGCTACTCGGAGACCCAGTACTTC. Translation: CASSVHSYSETQYF.

CDR3 region: CASTLDGRISRAFF. As DNA, the CDR3 is TGTGCCAGCACCCTAGATGGTAGAATTTCCCGAGCTTTCTTT. The J gene is TRBJ1-1, the V gene TRBV6-5; D is ambiguous. The germline gives CDR1 MNHEY, CDR2 SVGAGI. The CDR3 length is 14 residues. Trimming took 7 bases from V and 10 from J, leaving 22 bases between them.

The chain couples TRBV5-1 to TRBJ2-5; 10 bases line up with TRBD2. The V gene end was trimmed by 0 bases and the J gene end by 5 bases; junction bases not matched to a gene: 4. CDR1 and CDR2 (germline): SGHRS, YFSETQ. The CDR3 runs 15 residues. The CDR3 DNA is TGCGCCAGCAGCTTGGAGGGACTAGCGTGGGAGACCCAGTACTTC. Its translation is CASSLEGLAWETQYF. The whole variable domain, remainder taken from reference TRBV5-1 and TRBJ2-5, is KAGVTQTPRYLIKTRGQQVTLSCSPISGHRSVSWYQQTPGQGLQFLFEYFSETQRNKGNFPGRFSGRQFSNSRSEMNVSTLELGDSALYLCASSLEGLAWETQYFGPGTRLLVL.

Comment on this clone: One end of the junction is discordant with germline, which a read error may explain. The V gene is TRBV18, the J gene TRBJ1-1; TRBD1 matches 7 bases. The CDR3 is made up of 15 amino acids. Germline assignment: CDR1 KGHSH and CDR2 LQKENI. The CDR3 DNA reads as TGTGCCAGCTCACCGTCCTTAGTTACAGGACAGGCCCACCACTTT. The encoded protein is CASSPSLVTGQAHHF.

A word on this clone: This same CDR3 is encoded by further DNA sequences in the sample. The chain has TRBV5-1 and TRBJ2-7, with D hard to call. The CDR3 is 12 amino acids. Trimming shortened V by 2 bases and J by 0 bases, and 3 bases separated the two germline ends. Per the germline V gene, CDR1 is SGHRS and CDR2 is YFSETQ. CDR3 region: CASSFSSYEQYF. CDR3 DNA sequence: TGCGCCAGCAGCTTCAGCTCCTACGAGCAGTACTTC.

The rearrangement uses TRBV29-1 and TRBJ2-3; either TRBD1 or TRBD2 may fit D (6 bases each). Germline loops: CDR1 SQVTM, CDR2 ANQGSEA. The CDR3 runs to 12 residues. V lost 7 bases, J lost 10 bases, and 18 bases lay in between. Written as DNA, the CDR3 is TGCAGCGACCGGGGGCCTGTCGAGGCGCAGTATTTT. Protein: CSDRGPVEAQYF.

The chain has TRBV7-9 and TRBJ2-3; possibly TRBD2 for D (5 bases). The CDR3 totals 16 residues. CDR1 and CDR2 (germline): SEHNR, FQNEAQ (reference sequence). V was trimmed by 5 bases and J by 4 bases, leaving 19 bases between them. CDR3 in amino acids: CASSRESGIWPDTQYF. The CDR3 nucleotides are TGTGCCAGCAGCCGCGAAAGCGGAATCTGGCCAGATACGCAGTATTTT.

The CDR3 protein is CASALLISYNEQFF. The CDR3 DNA sequence: TGTGCCAGCGCCCTTCTCATCTCCTACAATGAGCAGTTCTTC. This chain joins TRBV2 and TRBJ2-1; D is undetermined. Germline CDR1 is SNHLY and CDR2 is FYNNEI. The CDR3 spans 14 residues. The V gene lost 8 bases and the J gene lost 0 bases, with 11 bases spanning the gap.

V is TRBV11-2 and J is TRBJ2-2, with D perhaps given as TRBD1 or TRBD2 (5 bases each). Trimming removed 3 bases from V and 4 bases from J, with 21 bases in between. This CDR3 comprises 18 residues. The germline gives CDR1 SGHAT, CDR2 FQNNGV. CDR3 loop: CASSFSLTPAGSTGELFF. CDR3 in DNA: TGTGCCAGCAGCTTTAGCTTGACCCCCGCAGGGAGCACCGGGGAGCTGTTTTTT.

The V gene is TRBV4-1, the J gene TRBJ1-1, with D perhaps matching TRBD1 (6 bases). Trimming removed 3 bases at V and 5 bases at J, with 13 bases between. This CDR3 is built from 14 residues. Germline CDR1 is MGHRA and CDR2 is YSYEKL. This chain's CDR3 is CASSQNRVGTEAFF. DNA of the CDR3: TGCGCCAGCAGCCAGAACAGGGTGGGGACTGAAGCTTTCTTT.

The chain has TRBV6-5 and TRBJ2-7; unclear D gene. The ends were cut back, 8 bases at V and 6 bases at J, with 17 bases in the middle. The CDR3 covers 13 residues. Germline V CDR1 and CDR2: MNHEY, SVGAGI. Written as DNA, the CDR3 is TGTGCCAGCGGCCCAGGATGGGCTCGCGAGCAGTACTTC. This gives the protein CASGPGWAREQYF.

The chain combines TRBV10-3 with TRBJ2-1, with D unresolved. Trimming took 1 base from V and 6 from J, leaving 4 bases between them. The CDR3 covers 12 residues. Germline values: CDR1 ENHRY, CDR2 SYGVKD. As DNA, the CDR3 is TGTGCCATCAGTGAGTTTGTCAATGAGCAGTTCTTC. It is translated as CAISEFVNEQFF.

V usage is TRBV7-3 and J usage is TRBJ2-3; D not resolved. The germline gives CDR1 SGHTA, CDR2 FQGTGA. V gave up 5 bases and J gave up 1 base, with 10 bases separating them. The CDR3 has 14 amino acids. CDR3 in amino acids: CASSDPGGTDTQYF. As DNA, the CDR3 is TGTGCCAGCAGCGACCCTGGGGGCACAGATACGCAGTATTTT.

This chain uses TRBV4-3 with TRBJ1-6; 7 bases fit TRBD1. This CDR3 has 15 residues. Germline CDR1 and CDR2: LGHNA and YSLEER. V trimming: 4 bases; J trimming: 5 bases; junction bases outside the gene matches: 5. In DNA, the CDR3 is TGCGCCAGCAGCCTCGGGACAGTCAATAATTCACCCCTCCACTTT. Its protein product is CASSLGTVNNSPLHF.